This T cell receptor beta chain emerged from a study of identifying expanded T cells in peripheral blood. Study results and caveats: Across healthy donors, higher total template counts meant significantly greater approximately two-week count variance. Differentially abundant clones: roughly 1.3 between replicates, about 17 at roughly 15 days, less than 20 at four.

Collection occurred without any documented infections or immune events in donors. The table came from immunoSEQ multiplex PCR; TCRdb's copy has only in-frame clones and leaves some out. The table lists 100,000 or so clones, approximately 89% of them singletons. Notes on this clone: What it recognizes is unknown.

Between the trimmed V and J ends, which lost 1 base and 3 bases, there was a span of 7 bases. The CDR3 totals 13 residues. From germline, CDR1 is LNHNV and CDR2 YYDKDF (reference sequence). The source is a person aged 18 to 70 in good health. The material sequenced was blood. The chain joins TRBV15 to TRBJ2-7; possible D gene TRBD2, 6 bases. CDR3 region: CATSRGGDYEQYF. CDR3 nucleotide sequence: TGTGCCACCAGCAGAGGGGGGGACTACGAGCAGTACTTC.